This TCR beta chain was captured by sequencing in a study of tumor-infiltrating lymphocytes in primary liver carcinoma. Researchers generated TCR beta cDNA from around 0.55 ug of total RNA, relying on a constant-region primer. Employing slightly modified ARM-PCR, three nested multiplex PCR rounds were run, and these gave rise to the TCR beta libraries. Using its own MiXCR run on the multiplex PCR reads, TCRdb lists one record per CDR3 protein. The table includes 50,000 to 70,000 distinct CDR3 sequences, over 65% detected once. Starting material for RNA and DNA co-extraction consisted of roughly 19-31 mg of unsorted bulk tissue. The TCR comes from a man in his forties with primary liver carcinoma and hepatitis B virus infection. The sample was liver tumor tissue from sampling region 2. Regarding subset: tumor region T2, inferior pole.

In DNA form, the CDR3 reads TGTGCTAACAGCCAAACTCCCGGCGGTGGGAAAGAGACCCAGTACTTC. Encoded protein: CANSQTPGGGKETQYF. V usage is TRBV11-2 and J usage is TRBJ2-5; no clear D. This CDR3 region has 16 residues. CDR1 and CDR2 from the germline V gene are SGHAT and FQNNGV.